One sample yielded the 4 T cell receptor beta chains listed below, sequenced in a study of T cell repertoires in cytomegalovirus infection. Via MiXCR, TCRdb re-called the reads, giving one row per CDR3 protein. The repertoire holds around 77,000 distinct CDR3 sequences, with approximately 22% as singletons. These receptors are not linked to any known antigen. Sequencing was performed on CD8+ T cells from cultured PBMCs, taken from culture after CMV antigen stimulation. These receptors originate from a human donor in good health (CMV status not recorded). Some clones in this sample may be carry-over from other donors' samples.

This chain links TRBV12-3 or TRBV12-4 with TRBJ2-1; 8 bases are a match to TRBD2. J was trimmed by 2 bases and V by 5 bases; bases with no gene match: 11. The CDR3 runs to 17 residues. The CDR3 sequence: CASSPGLAGYTYNEQFF. CDR3 DNA: TGTGCCAGCAGTCCCGGTTTAGCGGGGTACACCTACAATGAGCAGTTCTTC.

This clonotype was observed a handful of times. The V and J genes are TRBV5-6 and TRBJ2-4; D perhaps matches TRBD1 (6 bases). V shed 4 bases and J shed 9 bases, with 14 bases lying between them. The germline CDR1 and CDR2 sequences are SGHDT and YYEEEE. The CDR3 length is 13 residues. CDR3 protein: CASSQTGDAIQYF. The CDR3 DNA sequence: TGTGCCAGCAGCCAGACAGGAGACGCCATTCAGTACTTC.

The rearrangement links TRBV6-2 or TRBV6-3 to TRBJ1-1; the D is unclear. The length of the CDR3 is 13 residues. The V end was cut by 6 bases, the J end by 1 base, with 9 bases between. CDR1 and CDR2 (germline): MNHEY, SVGEGT. The CDR3 DNA follows: TGTGCCAGCAGACCCTACGGGAACACTGAAGCTTTCTTT. This codes for CASRPYGNTEAFF.

This clonotype appeared a few times. The chain uses TRBV28 and TRBJ2-3; unclear D gene. The CDR3 covers 15 residues. CDR1 MDHEN and CDR2 SYDVKM come from the germline V gene. The V and J ends lost 8 bases and 0 bases respectively, with 15 bases between them. The CDR3 sequence: CASFPKKVSTDTQYF. The CDR3 DNA is TGTGCCAGCTTTCCTAAAAAGGTTAGCACAGATACGCAGTATTTT.